A single sample gave rise to the 28 T cell receptor beta chains below, sequenced in a study of cytomegalovirus exposure and HLA in healthy donors. The PCR made use of 60 Vbeta and 13 Jbeta primers. TCRdb keeps only in-frame clones here, not all; method: immunoSEQ multiplex PCR. The top ten hold about 4% of the sample, which has around 160,000 clones, less than 90% seen once. The sequenced sample consisted of PBMCs. The receptor source for this set is a man aged 45-60 years in good health and CMV-seropositive.

V gene TRBV9 combines with J gene TRBJ1-1; D is perhaps TRBD1 (5 bases). The CDR3 runs to 15 residues. The germline V and J ends were trimmed by 0 bases and 1 base, with 10 bases remaining between them. The V gene's germline CDR1 is SGDLS and CDR2 YYNGEE. The chain's CDR3 is CASSVDGGPNTEAFF. CDR3 nucleotide sequence: TGTGCCAGCAGCGTAGACGGGGGACCGAACACTGAAGCTTTCTTT.

The chain has TRBV6-1 and TRBJ2-7; 10 bases agree with TRBD1. CDR3 length: 16 residues. V was clipped by 2 bases and J by 3 bases; unmatched bases: 7. Germline-derived CDR1 and CDR2 are MNHNS and SASEGT. The CDR3 sequence: CASSEPRTGGDYEQYF. For the CDR3, the DNA is TGTGCCAGCAGTGAACCAAGGACAGGGGGTGACTACGAGCAGTACTTC.

This chain links TRBV6-5 with TRBJ1-2; TRBD1 might be the D (5 bases). Germline V gene data show CDR1 as MNHEY and CDR2 as SVGAGI. Trimming took 7 bases from V and 8 from J, leaving 14 bases between them. The CDR3 contains 12 residues. In DNA form, the CDR3 reads TGTGCCAGCATTAAAGACAGTGGCGGCTACACCTTC. Its protein product is CASIKDSGGYTF.

A few counts support this clone. The CDR3 DNA reads TGCGCCAGCAGCCTAGTCGCCGGGACAGGGCAAGAGACCCAGTACTTC. This sequence encodes CASSLVAGTGQETQYF. The genes are TRBV4-1 and TRBJ2-5; 9 nucleotides agree with TRBD1. Trimming at V came to 4 bases and at J to 2 bases, leaving 8 bases not matched to a gene. Germline CDR1 MGHRA, CDR2 YSYEKL. The CDR3 sequence is 16 residues long.

V and J are TRBV28 and TRBJ2-5, with a tentative D call TRBD2 (6 bases). With 2 bases removed from V and 1 base from J, the gap between germline ends came to 8 bases. The CDR3 spans 14 residues. Germline CDR1 and CDR2: MDHEN and SYDVKM. CDR3 nucleotide sequence: TGTGCCAGCAGTTTAGCTAGCGCCCAAGAGACCCAGTACTTC. This translates into CASSLASAQETQYF.

The chain links TRBV28 to TRBJ1-5; the match to TRBD1 covers 8 bases. This CDR3 comprises 17 residues. Germline assignment: CDR1 MDHEN and CDR2 SYDVKM. The trim removed 4 bases at V and 1 base at J, leaving 9 bases unmatched. CDR3 sequence (DNA): TGTGCCAGCAGTTCAGGGACAGGAATGCGCAGCAATCAGCCCCAGCATTTT. It is translated as CASSSGTGMRSNQPQHF.

Concerning this clone itself: At the DNA level, this CDR3 is encoded by other sequences in the same sample as well. The rearrangement links TRBV7-3 to TRBJ1-2, with 9 positions matching TRBD1. The junction had 3 bases not matched to a gene; V was cut back by 0 bases and J by 4 bases. Germline V gives CDR1 SGHTA, CDR2 FQGTGA. This CDR3 spans 15 amino acids. CDR3 residues: CASSLTGQGSYGYTF. As DNA, the CDR3 is TGTGCCAGCAGCTTAACTGGACAGGGGAGCTATGGCTACACCTTC. The variable domain in full, completed from reference TRBV7-3 and TRBJ1-2, reads GAGVSQTPSNKVTEKGKYVELRCDPISGHTALYWYRQSLGQGPEFLIYFQGTGAADDSGLPNDRFFAVRPEGSVSTLKIQRTERGDSAVYLCASSLTGQGSYGYTFGSGTRLTVV.

The chain employs TRBV19 and TRBJ2-7; TRBD1 aligns across 10 bases. V gave up 9 bases and J gave up 7 bases; unmatched junction bases: 12. CDR3 length equals 14 residues. The germline gives CDR1 LNHDA, CDR2 SQIVND (reference sequence). The CDR3 spells CASRPGQGWREQYF. CDR3 bases: TGTGCCAGCCGACCGGGACAGGGGTGGAGGGAGCAGTACTTC.

This chain connects TRBV7-3 to TRBJ2-1, with a possible D match to TRBD1 (5 bases). Germline V gene lookup returns CDR1 SGHTA and CDR2 FQGTGA. V dropped 3 bases and J dropped 4 bases, with 13 bases sitting between them. The CDR3 runs 15 residues. DNA of the CDR3: TGTGCCAGCAGCTTCAAAGGGGCAGATTACAATGAGCAGTTCTTC. Residues: CASSFKGADYNEQFF.

This clone was recorded a few times. This sequence joins TRBV11-2 and TRBJ1-1; 8 bases agree with TRBD1. The CDR3 extends over 14 amino acids. The ends lost 5 bases at V and 3 bases at J; junction bases unmatched: 5. Germline V CDR1 and CDR2: SGHAT, FQNNGV. CDR3 sequence (DNA): TGTGCCAGCAGCGGACAGGGTATGGACACTGAAGCTTTCTTT. Its protein is CASSGQGMDTEAFF.

The chain has TRBV10-3 and TRBJ2-1; possibly TRBD1 for D (5 bases). V lost 6 bases to trimming and J lost 5 bases, with 14 bases between them. CDR1 ENHRY and CDR2 SYGVKD come from the germline V gene. The CDR3 loop spans 14 amino acids. The CDR3: CAIRDSFLNNEQFF. The CDR3 DNA reads as TGTGCCATCAGAGACAGTTTCCTTAACAATGAGCAGTTCTTC.

This chain links TRBV5-4 with TRBJ1-1; 7 bases fit TRBD1. The trim removed 3 bases at V and 2 bases at J, leaving 7 bases unmatched. Germline V gene sequence: CDR1 SGHNT, CDR2 YYREEE (reference sequence). CDR3 length: 15 amino acids. CDR3 in amino acids: CASSSGGQPNTEAFF. Here the CDR3 DNA reads TGTGCCAGCAGCTCAGGGGGACAGCCAAACACTGAAGCTTTCTTT.

V usage is TRBV4-1 and J usage is TRBJ1-1, with D possibly being TRBD1 (5 bases). This CDR3 is built from 14 residues. Germline CDR1 MGHRA, CDR2 YSYEKL. V was trimmed by 4 bases and J by 0 bases, leaving 9 bases between them. The CDR3 loop is CASSPRGVNTEAFF. The CDR3 region has the DNA TGCGCCAGCAGCCCTCGGGGGGTGAACACTGAAGCTTTCTTT.

The genes are TRBV30 and TRBJ2-1; 16 bases are a match to TRBD2. This CDR3 has 18 amino acids. Germline-derived CDR1 and CDR2 are GTSNPN and SVGIG (reference sequence). With V trimmed by 5 bases and J by 3 bases, 10 bases remained unmatched. Here the CDR3 reads CAWETGLAGGQLYNEQFF. CDR3 nucleotide sequence: TGTGCCTGGGAAACGGGACTAGCGGGGGGGCAACTCTACAATGAGCAGTTCTTC.

This clone was seen once. The V and J genes are TRBV7-9 and TRBJ2-5; tentatively, D is TRBD2 (6 bases). The CDR3 has 13 amino acids. Deletions cut 5 bases from V and 3 bases from J, with 10 bases between. The germline V gene has CDR1 SEHNR and CDR2 FQNEAQ (reference sequence). CDR3 bases: TGTGCCAGCAGCATTAGCGGCGAAGAGACCCAGTACTTC. Translating gives CASSISGEETQYF.

The rearrangement joins TRBV7-8 to TRBJ1-1, with D unclear. This CDR3 is 15 amino acids long. Germline CDR1 is SGHVS and CDR2 is FQNEAQ. The V and J ends lost 5 bases and 4 bases respectively, with 17 bases between them. The CDR3 reads CASSLEPGRGTEAFF. In DNA form, the CDR3 reads TGTGCCAGCAGCCTTGAGCCGGGAAGAGGCACTGAAGCTTTCTTT.

The gene calls are TRBV7-8 and TRBJ1-6, with D maybe TRBD1 (6 bases). CDR1 and CDR2 (germline): SGHVS, FQNEAQ. This CDR3 region has 14 residues. V lost 3 bases to trimming and J lost 7 bases, with 10 bases between them. The CDR3 region is CASSLRGTNSPLHF. The CDR3 DNA follows: TGTGCCAGCAGCTTGAGGGGGACCAATTCACCCCTCCACTTT. The full variable domain, in which reference TRBV7-8 and TRBJ1-6 provide the parts outside the CDR3, is GAGVSQSPRYKVAKRGQDVALRCDPISGHVSLFWYQQALGQGPEFLTYFQNEAQLDKSGLPSDRFFAERPEGSVSTLKIQRTQQEDSAVYLCASSLRGTNSPLHFGNGTRLTVT.

The chain couples TRBV4-2 to TRBJ2-7, with D perhaps matching TRBD1 (6 bases). Between the trimmed V and J ends, which lost 6 bases and 2 bases, there was a span of 11 bases. Germline V CDR1 and CDR2: LGHNA, YNFKEQ. CDR3 length equals 13 residues. Here the CDR3 reads CASSTGNTYEQYF. CDR3 nucleotide sequence: TGTGCCAGCAGTACAGGGAACACCTACGAGCAGTACTTC.

This chain uses TRBV5-1 with TRBJ1-1; D is perhaps TRBD1 (6 bases). The CDR3 contains 16 residues. Deletions cut 0 bases from V and 5 bases from J, with 17 bases between. Germline V gene data show CDR1 as SGHRS and CDR2 as YFSETQ. For the CDR3, the DNA is TGCGCCAGCAGCTTGGGCCCGGGGGGGGGCGGGACTGAAGCTTTCTTT. This translates into CASSLGPGGGGTEAFF.

This clone was observed a few times. This chain joins TRBV7-8 and TRBJ2-7, with unresolved D. CDR3 size: 13 residues. Trimming removed 0 bases from V and 4 bases from J, with 7 bases in between. Germline assignment: CDR1 SGHVS and CDR2 FQNEAQ. The CDR3 DNA reads TGTGCCAGCAGCTTAGCGCGCGGTTACGAGCAGTACTTC. This codes for CASSLARGYEQYF.

The CDR3 is CSVESGTKYNEQFF. The CDR3 bases are TGCAGCGTTGAATCCGGGACTAAGTACAATGAGCAGTTCTTC. The chain employs TRBV29-1 and TRBJ2-1, with TRBD2 matching 7 bases. Germline lookup yields CDR1 SQVTM and CDR2 ANQGSEA. V was pared by 2 bases and J by 4 bases, with 5 bases of the junction left unmatched. This CDR3 region has 14 residues.

The chain employs TRBV11-2 and TRBJ2-5; the match to TRBD2 covers 13 bases. Germline V lookup: CDR1 SGHAT, CDR2 FQNNGV. The ends lost 6 bases at V and 2 bases at J; junction bases unmatched: 6. The CDR3 sequence is 16 residues long. The CDR3 DNA reads as TGTGCCAGCAGTGACGGGACTAGCGGGGCACAAGAGACCCAGTACTTC. Amino acids: CASSDGTSGAQETQYF.

The chain uses TRBV6-1 and TRBJ1-1, with 9 bases fitting TRBD1. The germline V gene encodes CDR1 MNHNS and CDR2 SASEGT. Trimming at V came to 4 bases and at J to 8 bases, leaving 11 bases not matched to a gene. The CDR3 is 15 residues long. The CDR3 sequence: CASSATPGTGNEAFF. The DNA for the CDR3 is TGTGCCAGCAGTGCAACCCCCGGGACAGGGAACGAAGCTTTCTTT.

This rearrangement joins TRBV13 to TRBJ2-4; 7 bases fit TRBD1. Germline trimming cut 5 bases from V and 5 bases from J; bases unmatched to any gene: 6. Germline V CDR1 and CDR2: PRHDT, FYEKMQ (reference sequence). The CDR3 runs 14 residues. The CDR3 loop is CASSNRDSENIQYF. The CDR3 nucleotides read TGTGCCAGCAGCAACCGGGACAGTGAAAACATTCAGTACTTC.

This clone was seen a handful of times. The J gene is TRBJ2-3, the V gene TRBV5-1; 12 positions agree with TRBD2. The V gene end was trimmed by 4 bases and the J gene end by 0 bases; junction bases not matched to a gene: 9. This CDR3 region has 18 residues. The V gene's germline CDR1 is SGHRS and CDR2 YFSETQ. The CDR3 DNA is TGCGCCAGCAGCATGACTAGCGGGGGCATACCTAGCACAGATACGCAGTATTTT. It translates to CASSMTSGGIPSTDTQYF. Supplemented by reference TRBV5-1 and TRBJ2-3, the full variable domain reads KAGVTQTPRYLIKTRGQQVTLSCSPISGHRSVSWYQQTPGQGLQFLFEYFSETQRNKGNFPGRFSGRQFSNSRSEMNVSTLELGDSALYLCASSMTSGGIPSTDTQYFGPGTRLTVL.

The rearrangement uses TRBV5-1 and TRBJ2-1; D call uncertain. The CDR3 loop spans 13 amino acids. V was clipped by 4 bases and J by 5 bases, with 10 bases between them. CDR1 is SGHRS and CDR2 is YFSETQ in the germline V gene. The CDR3 is CASSLDGNNEQFF. The CDR3 nucleotides read TGCGCCAGCAGCCTAGACGGTAACAATGAGCAGTTCTTC.

The chain links TRBV5-1 to TRBJ1-1; 7 bases are shared with TRBD1. The V and J ends lost 1 base and 0 bases, in that order; junction bases with no gene match: 0. The germline CDR1 and CDR2 sequences are SGHRS and YFSETQ. This CDR3 has 14 residues. The CDR3 nucleotides are TGCGCCAGCAGCTTGACAGGGGTGAACACTGAAGCTTTCTTT. This codes for CASSLTGVNTEAFF.

The genes are TRBV5-4 and TRBJ1-2; 7 bases map to TRBD1. This CDR3 region has 13 residues. Germline V gene lookup returns CDR1 SGHNT and CDR2 YYREEE (reference sequence). After removal of 5 bases from V and 5 bases from J, the junction contained 6 bases not matched to a gene. In nucleotides, the CDR3 is TGTGCCAGCAGGGAAACAGGGGCTTATGGCTACACCTTC. Translating gives CASRETGAYGYTF.